These 14 T cell receptor beta chains originate from one sample sequenced in a study of T cells after yellow fever vaccination. TCRdb independently ran MiXCR on the 5' RACE reads; one entry per CDR3 protein. The sample contains 45,000 to 75,000 distinct CDR3 sequences, approximately 5.5% of which appear only once. Sequenced material: PBMCs, either bulk or a sorted T-cell subset (CD4+, CD8+, memory, or dextramer-sorted; not recorded which), taken on the day of the yellow fever booster vaccination. The origin of the receptors is a man aged 18 to 29 who received the YFV17D yellow fever vaccine.

This clonotype was counted between two and nine times. Here the CDR3 reads CASSVGSPGSEKLFF. CDR3 nucleotide sequence: TGTGCCAGCAGCGTAGGGTCCCCCGGCAGTGAAAAACTGTTTTTT. The chain couples TRBV9 to TRBJ1-4; D is unresolved. Trimming removed 0 bases at V and 7 bases at J, with 13 bases between. The germline V gene encodes CDR1 SGDLS and CDR2 YYNGEE. The CDR3 extends over 15 amino acids.

This clonotype was seen at least ten times. The gene calls are TRBV29-1 and TRBJ2-4, with D tentatively TRBD2 (7 bases). This CDR3 is built from 12 residues. V was pared by 7 bases and J by 6 bases, with 13 bases between. The germline V gene has CDR1 SQVTM and CDR2 ANQGSEA. As DNA, the CDR3 is TGCAGCGCCCCAGGGGAGGGAAACATTCAGTACTTC. Amino acids: CSAPGEGNIQYF.

This clonotype was recorded many times. The V and J genes are TRBV20-1 and TRBJ1-1; D is unclear. Trimming removed 0 bases at V and 4 bases at J, with 24 bases between. This CDR3 comprises 18 residues. Germline assignment: CDR1 DFQATT and CDR2 SNEGSKA (reference sequence). The CDR3 protein is CSARDRPRAGLGGTEAFF. In nucleotides, the CDR3 is TGCAGTGCTAGAGATAGGCCCCGGGCGGGGTTGGGAGGCACTGAAGCTTTCTTT.

V is TRBV12-3 or TRBV12-4 and J is TRBJ1-3; weak D call: TRBD1 (6 bases). Trimming stripped 5 bases from V and 0 bases from J, with 14 bases between. The CDR3 runs 16 residues. DNA for the CDR3: TGTGCCAGCAGTCTATGGGGGGCCCCCTCTGGAAACACCATATATTTT. Translating it yields CASSLWGAPSGNTIYF.

In this sample, this clonotype turned up many times. The V and J genes are TRBV7-2 and TRBJ1-4; maybe TRBD1 (5 bases). The V and J ends lost 3 bases and 5 bases respectively, with 16 bases between them. CDR3 length: 16 amino acids. CDR1 is SGHTA, CDR2 FQGNSA, per germline. This CDR3 is CASSFLPGRTNEKLFF. CDR3 DNA sequence: TGTGCCAGCAGCTTCCTCCCGGGACGGACAAATGAAAAACTGTTTTTT. Variable domain in full (rest from reference TRBV7-2 and TRBJ1-4): GAGVSQSPSNKVTEKGKDVELRCDPISGHTALYWYRQSLGQGLEFLIYFQGNSAPDKSGLPSDRFSAERTGGSVSTLTIQRTQQEDSAVYLCASSFLPGRTNEKLFFGSGTQLSVL.

This clonotype has just a few counts. The chain has TRBV11-2 and TRBJ1-4, with D tentatively TRBD1 (5 bases). Germline V gives CDR1 SGHAT, CDR2 FQNNGV. The CDR3 contains 16 residues. The ends were cut back, 5 bases at V and 4 bases at J, with 17 bases in the middle. The chain's CDR3 is CASSLGRTLHNEKLFF. The CDR3 DNA follows: TGTGCCAGCAGCCTAGGGCGGACACTCCATAATGAAAAACTGTTTTTT.

This clonotype was seen at least ten times. V gene TRBV29-1 combines with J gene TRBJ1-2, with D unresolved. V lost 4 bases to trimming and J lost 3 bases, with 9 bases between them. CDR1 is SQVTM, CDR2 ANQGSEA, per germline. The CDR3 is 12 amino acids. The CDR3, as DNA: TGCAGCGTTGTGGTGGCAGACTATGGCTACACCTTC. It is translated as CSVVVADYGYTF.

This chain links TRBV5-1 with TRBJ1-4; D perhaps matches TRBD1 (6 bases). The V end lost 1 base, the J end lost 6 bases, and 10 bases lay between the germline ends. The CDR3 is made up of 14 amino acids. CDR1 and CDR2 from the germline V gene are SGHRS and YFSETQ. This CDR3 is CASSLSAGDEKLFF. CDR3 DNA sequence: TGCGCCAGCAGCTTGTCGGCAGGGGATGAAAAACTGTTTTTT.

The chain links TRBV6-2 or TRBV6-3 to TRBJ2-7; 7 positions match TRBD1. The V gene end was trimmed by 6 bases and the J gene end by 3 bases; junction bases not matched to a gene: 17. The CDR3 consists of 17 residues. Per germline, CDR1 MNHEY and CDR2 SVGEGT. Written as DNA, the CDR3 is TGTGCCAGCAGAACAGCGAACGTCAGGGACAGCCGCTACGAGCAGTACGTC. Residues: CASRTANVRDSRYEQYV.

The chain couples TRBV9 to TRBJ2-3; 7 positions match TRBD2. This CDR3 is 16 amino acids long. The V gene end was trimmed by 7 bases and the J gene end by 3 bases; junction bases not matched to a gene: 14. CDR1 is SGDLS and CDR2 is YYNGEE in the germline V gene. The CDR3 region has the DNA TGTGCCAGCCGTAGGCGGATCGGGGGGTTGACAGATACGCAGTATTTT. It encodes CASRRRIGGLTDTQYF.

This clonotype has a handful of counts. The CDR3 spells CASSQGPQGPNQPQHF. The CDR3, as DNA: TGTGCCAGCAGCCAAGGTCCACAGGGACCGAATCAGCCCCAGCATTTT. This chain connects TRBV4-2 to TRBJ1-5; a possible D gene is TRBD1 (6 bases). V lost 1 base and J 4 bases, leaving 14 bases between the germline ends. Per the germline V gene, CDR1 is LGHNA and CDR2 is YNFKEQ. CDR3 size: 16 residues.

This clonotype occurred many times. The chain recombines TRBV7-2 with TRBJ2-7; 7 nucleotides match TRBD2. With V trimmed by 1 base and J by 7 bases, 7 bases remained unmatched. The germline gives CDR1 SGHTA, CDR2 FQGNSA. This CDR3 comprises 14 residues. CDR3 in DNA: TGTGCCAGCAGCTTAGGCCTGGGAGGGTGGGAGCAGTACGTC. Translation: CASSLGLGGWEQYV.

The genes are TRBV3-1 and TRBJ2-5; D is perhaps TRBD1 or TRBD2 (5 bases each). The V gene's germline CDR1 is LGHDT and CDR2 YNNKEL (reference sequence). The CDR3 loop spans 15 amino acids. Trimming pared 0 bases from V and 1 base from J, leaving 9 bases between. In DNA, the CDR3 is TGTGCCAGCAGCCAAGATGGGGGACCCCAAGAGACCCAGTACTTC. Translating it yields CASSQDGGPQETQYF.

This clonotype was seen only a few times. The J gene is TRBJ1-2, the V gene TRBV4-2; maybe TRBD1 (5 bases). The CDR3 length is 15 residues. Germline lookup yields CDR1 LGHNA and CDR2 YNFKEQ. Trimming cost V 8 bases and J 2 bases, with 18 bases left between them. The CDR3 protein is CASSWSGTDNYGYTF. CDR3 coding DNA: TGTGCCAGCTCCTGGTCAGGGACCGACAACTATGGCTACACCTTC.